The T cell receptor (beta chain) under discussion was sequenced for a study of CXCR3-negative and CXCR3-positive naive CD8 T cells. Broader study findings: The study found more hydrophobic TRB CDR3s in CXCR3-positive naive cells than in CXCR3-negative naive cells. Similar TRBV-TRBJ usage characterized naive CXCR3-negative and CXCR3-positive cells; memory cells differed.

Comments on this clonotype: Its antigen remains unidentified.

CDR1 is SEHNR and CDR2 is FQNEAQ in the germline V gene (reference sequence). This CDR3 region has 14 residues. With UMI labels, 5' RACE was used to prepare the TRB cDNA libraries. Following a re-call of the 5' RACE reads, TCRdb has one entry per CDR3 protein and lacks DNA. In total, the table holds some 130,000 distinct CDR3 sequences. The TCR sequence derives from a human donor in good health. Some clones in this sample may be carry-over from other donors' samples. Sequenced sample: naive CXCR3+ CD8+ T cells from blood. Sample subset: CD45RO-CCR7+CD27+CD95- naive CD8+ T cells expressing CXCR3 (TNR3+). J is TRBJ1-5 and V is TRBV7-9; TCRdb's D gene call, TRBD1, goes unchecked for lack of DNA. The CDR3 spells CASSLAQGDQPQHF. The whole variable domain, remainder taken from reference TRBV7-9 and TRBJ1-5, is DTGVSQNPRHKITKRGQNVTFRCDPISEHNRLYWYRQTLGQGPEFLTYFQNEAQLEKSRLLSDRFSAERPKGSFSTLEIQRTEQGDSAMYLCASSLAQGDQPQHFGDGTRLSIL.